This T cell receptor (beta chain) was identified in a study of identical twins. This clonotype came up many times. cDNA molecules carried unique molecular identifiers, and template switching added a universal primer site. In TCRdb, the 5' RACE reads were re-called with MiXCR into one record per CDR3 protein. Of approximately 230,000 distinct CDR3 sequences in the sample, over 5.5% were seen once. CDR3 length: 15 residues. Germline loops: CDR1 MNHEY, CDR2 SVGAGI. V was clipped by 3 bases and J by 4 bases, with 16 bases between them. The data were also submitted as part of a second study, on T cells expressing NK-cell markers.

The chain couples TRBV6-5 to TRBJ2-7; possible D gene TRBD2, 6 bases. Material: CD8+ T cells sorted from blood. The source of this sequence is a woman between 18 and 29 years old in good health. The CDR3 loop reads CASSYADAGSYEQYF. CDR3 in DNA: TGTGCCAGCAGTTATGCCGATGCCGGGAGTTACGAGCAGTACTTC.